This T cell receptor (beta chain) came from a study of blood T cell repertoires in COVID-19. Overall study: Spain, Italy and the United States supplied samples that represented acute and convalescent COVID-19. PBMCs, B-cell-depleted T cells, or T cells provided the cDNA or gDNA that made up the material.

Authors' analysis steps: How many nucleated cells were present was estimated from reference gene primer amplification. Measured with immunoSEQ multiplex PCR; TCRdb has only the in-frame clones, and not every one. V, J and clone size reflect that table, while D and trimming were determined from the DNA. The sample includes roughly 100,000 clones, more than 70% seen only once; the top ten take approximately 3.5%. CDR3 length equals 14 residues. With V trimmed by 8 bases and J by 6 bases, 9 bases remained unmatched. CDR1 and CDR2 (germline): SNHLY, FYNNEI. Sample: peripheral blood. The sequence was collected from a woman aged 60-75 years with acute or convalescent COVID-19. This chain links TRBV2 with TRBJ1-4; 7 nucleotides agree with TRBD1. CDR3 sequence (DNA): TGTGCCAGCCTAGAGCGACAGGGATATGAAAAACTGTTTTTT. This codes for CASLERQGYEKLFF.